The next 17 T cell receptor beta chains were all read from a single sample in a study of yellow fever vaccine responses in identical twins. TCRdb recomputed calls from the RT-PCR reads with MiXCR, one row per CDR3 protein. The sample has 5,900 or so distinct CDR3 sequences, around 79% seen once; the top ten hold roughly 2.6%. The source material was T cells from blood (PBMCs), unsorted or a sorted subset (not recorded which), sampled before or after yellow fever vaccination (not recorded which). The receptors stem from a woman aged 18-29 years who received the yellow fever vaccine.

This clonotype appeared a few times. The J gene is TRBJ1-5, the V gene TRBV18; 9 bases fit TRBD1. CDR3 length equals 15 residues. The ends lost 5 bases at V and 5 bases at J; junction bases unmatched: 7. Germline loops: CDR1 KGHSH, CDR2 LQKENI. In DNA form, the CDR3 reads TGTGCCAGCTCAACCGGGACAGGGCTTTATCAGCCCCAGCATTTT. It encodes CASSTGTGLYQPQHF.

In this sample, this clonotype turned up once. The rearrangement links TRBV29-1 to TRBJ2-7, with unresolved D. Between the trimmed V and J ends, which lost 7 bases and 2 bases, there was a span of 15 bases. The CDR3 spans 13 residues. CDR1 SQVTM and CDR2 ANQGSEA come from the germline V gene. The CDR3 nucleotides are TGCAGCGAAGCCCCCCAGCGTGCCTACGAGCAGTACTTC. Translation gives CSEAPQRAYEQYF.

The sample holds one count of this clonotype. The chain joins TRBV6-1 to TRBJ1-6; 9 nucleotides agree with TRBD1. This CDR3 has 13 amino acids. The germline gives CDR1 MNHNS, CDR2 SASEGT. The ends lost 6 bases at V and 10 bases at J; junction bases unmatched: 4. This chain's CDR3 is CASSRTGESPLHF. As DNA, the CDR3 is TGTGCCAGCAGCCGGACAGGGGAGTCACCCCTCCACTTT.

This clonotype has just a few counts. The rearrangement links TRBV5-1 to TRBJ1-6, with a possible D match to TRBD1 (5 bases). The CDR3 length is 15 residues. Germline CDR1 SGHRS, CDR2 YFSETQ. V was clipped by 4 bases and J by 5 bases, with 13 bases between them. The CDR3 DNA is TGCGCCAGCAGCCAGGACAATGGAAATAATTCACCCCTCCACTTT. Its translation is CASSQDNGNNSPLHF.

The rearrangement joins TRBV20-1 to TRBJ1-1, with 7 nucleotides matching TRBD1. The trim removed 6 bases at V and 0 bases at J, leaving 7 bases unmatched. Germline V lookup: CDR1 DFQATT, CDR2 SNEGSKA (reference sequence). This CDR3 has 14 residues. The CDR3 sequence is CSAPQGSMNTEAFF. The CDR3 coding sequence is TGCAGTGCGCCACAGGGGTCCATGAACACTGAAGCTTTCTTT.

The chain recombines TRBV28 with TRBJ2-1; 9 nucleotides align to TRBD2. This CDR3 spans 16 amino acids. CDR1 and CDR2 from the germline V gene are MDHEN and SYDVKM. V dropped 4 bases and J dropped 8; count of bases not matched to a gene: 12. The CDR3 here is CASSWGASGIEDEQFF. In DNA, the CDR3 is TGTGCCAGCAGTTGGGGAGCTAGCGGGATAGAGGATGAGCAGTTCTTC.

The gene calls are TRBV5-2 and TRBJ2-1. TRBV5-2 is described as a pseudogene. The CDR3 covers 11 residues. Here the CDR3 reads CASNSDAGTFF. In DNA form, the CDR3 reads TGTGCCAGCAATTCAGATGCCGGAACGTTCTTC.

This chain uses TRBV18 with TRBJ2-1; 7 nucleotides align to TRBD1. This CDR3 is built from 16 residues. J lost 0 bases, V lost 1 base, and 3 bases had no gene match. The germline CDR1 and CDR2 sequences are KGHSH and LQKENI. This CDR3 is CASSPRGQSSYNEQFF. The CDR3 DNA reads as TGTGCCAGCTCACCACGGGGACAGAGCTCCTACAATGAGCAGTTCTTC.

The chain employs TRBV3-1 and TRBJ2-1; 14 bases map to TRBD2. The CDR3 is 14 amino acids. From germline, CDR1 is LGHDT and CDR2 YNNKEL (reference sequence). The V gene end was trimmed by 3 bases and the J gene end by 9 bases; junction bases not matched to a gene: 1. CDR3 coding DNA: TGTGCCAGCAGCCAGGGACTAGCGGGAGTTGAGCAGTTCTTC. Protein product: CASSQGLAGVEQFF.

The chain uses TRBV11-1 and TRBJ2-3, with D unclear. The CDR3 spans 13 residues. CDR1 and CDR2 from the germline V gene are SGHAT and FQDESV (reference sequence). V lost 1 base and J lost 2, with 4 bases in between. Here the CDR3 DNA reads TGTGCCAGCAGCTTAGGGTCCACAGATACGCAGTATTTT. Residues: CASSLGSTDTQYF. Looking up the rest from reference TRBV11-1 and TRBJ2-3 gives the full variable domain: EAEVAQSPRYKITEKSQAVAFWCDPISGHATLYWYRQILGQGPELLVQFQDESVVDDSQLPKDRFSAERLKGVDSTLKIQPAELGDSAMYLCASSLGSTDTQYFGPGTRLTVL.

The chain uses TRBV3-1 and TRBJ2-7, with D possibly TRBD1 on 6 matching bases. The V gene lost 4 bases and the J gene lost 6 bases, with 10 bases spanning the gap. Germline CDR1 LGHDT, CDR2 YNNKEL (reference sequence). CDR3 length equals 12 residues. This chain's CDR3 is CASSPTGFEQYF. Written as DNA, the CDR3 is TGTGCCAGCAGCCCGACAGGATTCGAGCAGTACTTC.

The chain employs TRBV10-3 and TRBJ2-7, with 10 positions matching TRBD2. The V segment lost 5 bases and the J segment 0 bases; nucleotides outside the gene matches: 4. Germline V gene data show CDR1 as ENHRY and CDR2 as SYGVKD. The CDR3 is 15 amino acids. CDR3 sequence: CAISTGTSASYEQYF. The CDR3 bases are TGTGCCATCAGTACCGGGACTAGCGCCTCCTACGAGCAGTACTTC.

This chain links TRBV7-6 with TRBJ2-7; D remains ambiguous. V was shortened by 5 bases and J by 6 bases, with 14 bases between the two germline ends. Germline V gene sequence: CDR1 SGHVS, CDR2 FNYEAQ. CDR3 length: 13 amino acids. CDR3 protein: CASSPYRALEQYF. CDR3 DNA: TGTGCCAGCAGCCCGTACCGGGCTCTCGAGCAGTACTTC.

The chain has TRBV2 and TRBJ2-5; no reliable D call. This CDR3 region has 16 residues. Germline values: CDR1 SNHLY, CDR2 FYNNEI. The V gene lost 2 bases and the J gene lost 1 base, with 14 bases spanning the gap. The CDR3: CASSERHRAGQETQYF. Written as DNA, the CDR3 is TGTGCCAGCAGTGAACGCCACCGGGCAGGCCAAGAGACCCAGTACTTC.

The V gene is TRBV10-3, the J gene TRBJ1-1, with 8 bases lining up with TRBD1. The length of the CDR3 is 14 residues. Germline loops: CDR1 ENHRY, CDR2 SYGVKD. Trimming removed 2 bases from V and 4 bases from J; junction bases left unmatched: 3. The CDR3 nucleotides read TGTGCCATCAGTGAGGTAGGACAGGGCACTGAAGCTTTCTTT. Encoded protein: CAISEVGQGTEAFF.

The J gene is TRBJ2-7, the V gene TRBV2; D possibly uses TRBD1 or TRBD2 (5 bases each). The CDR3 totals 14 residues. With 1 base removed from V and 6 bases from J, the gap between germline ends came to 13 bases. Germline V gene lookup returns CDR1 SNHLY and CDR2 FYNNEI. The CDR3 DNA follows: TGTGCCAGCAGTGAAGGTGTATTGGGGACCGAGCAGTACTTC. Its protein is CASSEGVLGTEQYF.

The chain joins TRBV6-1 to TRBJ1-1; TRBD1 aligns across 7 bases. Germline V gene data show CDR1 as MNHNS and CDR2 as SASEGT. The CDR3 totals 14 residues. The V and J ends lost 5 bases and 1 base, in that order; junction bases with no gene match: 4. CDR3 in DNA: TGTGCCAGCAGTCTACAGGGGACGAACACTGAAGCTTTCTTT. Translation gives CASSLQGTNTEAFF.